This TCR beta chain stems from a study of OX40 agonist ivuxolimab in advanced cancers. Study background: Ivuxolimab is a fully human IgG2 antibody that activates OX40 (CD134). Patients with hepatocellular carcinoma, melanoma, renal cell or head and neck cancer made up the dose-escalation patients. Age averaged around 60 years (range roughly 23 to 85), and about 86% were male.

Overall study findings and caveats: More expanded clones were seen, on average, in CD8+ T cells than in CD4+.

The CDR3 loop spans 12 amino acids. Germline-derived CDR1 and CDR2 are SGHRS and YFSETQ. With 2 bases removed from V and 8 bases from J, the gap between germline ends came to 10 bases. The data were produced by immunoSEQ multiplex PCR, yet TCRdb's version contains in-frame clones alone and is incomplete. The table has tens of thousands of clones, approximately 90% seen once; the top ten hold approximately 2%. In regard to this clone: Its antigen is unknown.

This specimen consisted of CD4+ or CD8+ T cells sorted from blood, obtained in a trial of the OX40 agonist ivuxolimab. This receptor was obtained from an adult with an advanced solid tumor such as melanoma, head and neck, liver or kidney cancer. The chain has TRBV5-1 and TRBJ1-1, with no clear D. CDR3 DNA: TGCGCCAGCAGCTTCTACCCTTACGAAGCTTTCTTT. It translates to CASSFYPYEAFF. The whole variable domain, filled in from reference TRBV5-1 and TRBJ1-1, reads KAGVTQTPRYLIKTRGQQVTLSCSPISGHRSVSWYQQTPGQGLQFLFEYFSETQRNKGNFPGRFSGRQFSNSRSEMNVSTLELGDSALYLCASSFYPYEAFFGQGTRLTVV.